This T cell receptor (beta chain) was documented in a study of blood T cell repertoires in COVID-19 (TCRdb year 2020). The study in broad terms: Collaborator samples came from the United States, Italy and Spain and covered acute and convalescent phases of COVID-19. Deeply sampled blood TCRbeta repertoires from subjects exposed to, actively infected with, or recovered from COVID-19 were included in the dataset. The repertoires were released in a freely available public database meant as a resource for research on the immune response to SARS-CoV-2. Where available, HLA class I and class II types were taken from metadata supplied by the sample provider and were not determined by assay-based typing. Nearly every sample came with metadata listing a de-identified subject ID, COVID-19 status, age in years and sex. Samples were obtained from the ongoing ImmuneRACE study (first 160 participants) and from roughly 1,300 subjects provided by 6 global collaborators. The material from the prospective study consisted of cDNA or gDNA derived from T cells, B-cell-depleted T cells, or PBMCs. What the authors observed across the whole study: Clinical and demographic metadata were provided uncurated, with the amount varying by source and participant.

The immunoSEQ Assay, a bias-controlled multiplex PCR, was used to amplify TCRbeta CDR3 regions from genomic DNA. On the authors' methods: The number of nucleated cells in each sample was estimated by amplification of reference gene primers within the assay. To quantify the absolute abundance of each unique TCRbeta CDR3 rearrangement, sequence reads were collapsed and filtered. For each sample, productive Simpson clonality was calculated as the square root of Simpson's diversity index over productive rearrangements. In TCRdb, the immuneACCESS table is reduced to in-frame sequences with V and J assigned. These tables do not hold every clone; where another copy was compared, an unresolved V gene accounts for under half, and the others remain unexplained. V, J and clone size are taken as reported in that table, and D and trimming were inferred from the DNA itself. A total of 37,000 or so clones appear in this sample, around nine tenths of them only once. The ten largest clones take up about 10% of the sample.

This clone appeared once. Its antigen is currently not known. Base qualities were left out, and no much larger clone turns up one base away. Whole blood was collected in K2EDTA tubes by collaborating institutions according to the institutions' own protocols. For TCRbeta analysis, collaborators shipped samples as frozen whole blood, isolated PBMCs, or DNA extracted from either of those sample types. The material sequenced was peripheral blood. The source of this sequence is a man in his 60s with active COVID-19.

The CDR3 amino acid sequence is: CASSQEELMGDTQYF. The sequence in DNA is TGTGCCAGCAGCCAAGAGGAGCTCATGGGAGATACGCAGTATTTT. The chain was built from TRBV4-2 and TRBJ2-3; a confident D gene designation cannot be given. V lost 0 bases and J lost 5 bases; the stretch between them is 12 bases long. CDR1 and CDR2, looked up from the germline V gene, are LGHNA and YNFKEQ. The CDR3, from cysteine to phenylalanine, totals 15 residues. Only the CDR3 DNA is retained, 45 bases long and in frame from the first base.